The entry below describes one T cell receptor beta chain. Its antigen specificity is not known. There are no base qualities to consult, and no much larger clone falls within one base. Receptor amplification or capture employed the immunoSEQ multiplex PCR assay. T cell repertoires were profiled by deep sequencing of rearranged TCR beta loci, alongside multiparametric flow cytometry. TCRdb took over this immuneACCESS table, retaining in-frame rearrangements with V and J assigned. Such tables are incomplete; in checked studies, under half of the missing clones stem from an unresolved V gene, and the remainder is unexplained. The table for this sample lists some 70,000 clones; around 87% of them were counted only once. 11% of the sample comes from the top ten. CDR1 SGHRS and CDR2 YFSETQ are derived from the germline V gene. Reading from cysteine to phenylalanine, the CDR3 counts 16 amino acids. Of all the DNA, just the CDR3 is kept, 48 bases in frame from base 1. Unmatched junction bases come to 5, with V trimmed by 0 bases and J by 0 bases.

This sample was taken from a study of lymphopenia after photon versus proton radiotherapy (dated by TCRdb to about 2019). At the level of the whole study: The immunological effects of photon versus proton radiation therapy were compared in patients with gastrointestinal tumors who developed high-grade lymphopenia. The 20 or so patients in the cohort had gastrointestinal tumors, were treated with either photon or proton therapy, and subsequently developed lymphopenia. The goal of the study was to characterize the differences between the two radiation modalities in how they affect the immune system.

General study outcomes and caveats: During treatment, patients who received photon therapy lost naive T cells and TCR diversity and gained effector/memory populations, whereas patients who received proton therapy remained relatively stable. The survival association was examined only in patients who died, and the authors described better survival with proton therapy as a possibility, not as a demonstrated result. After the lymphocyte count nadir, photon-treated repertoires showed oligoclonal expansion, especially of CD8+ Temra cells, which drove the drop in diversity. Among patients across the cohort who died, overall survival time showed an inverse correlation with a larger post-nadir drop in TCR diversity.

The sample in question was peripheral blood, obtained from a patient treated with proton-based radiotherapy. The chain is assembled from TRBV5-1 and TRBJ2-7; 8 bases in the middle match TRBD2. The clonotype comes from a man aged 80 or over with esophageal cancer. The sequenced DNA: TGCGCCAGCAGCTTGGAGGGTAGCGGGATCTCCTACGAGCAGTACTTC. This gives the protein CASSLEGSGISYEQYF.